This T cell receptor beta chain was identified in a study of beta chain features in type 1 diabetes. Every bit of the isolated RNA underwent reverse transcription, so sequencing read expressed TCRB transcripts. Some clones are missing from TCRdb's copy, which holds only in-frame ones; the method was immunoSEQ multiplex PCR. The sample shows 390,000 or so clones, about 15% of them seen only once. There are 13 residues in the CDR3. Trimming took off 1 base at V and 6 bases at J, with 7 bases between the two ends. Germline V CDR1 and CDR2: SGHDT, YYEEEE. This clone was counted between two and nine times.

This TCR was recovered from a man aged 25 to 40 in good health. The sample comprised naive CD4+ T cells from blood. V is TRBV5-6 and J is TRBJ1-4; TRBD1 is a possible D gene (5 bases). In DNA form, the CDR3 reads TGTGCCAGCAGCTTGCTCAGGGATGAAAAACTGTTTTTT. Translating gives CASSLLRDEKLFF.